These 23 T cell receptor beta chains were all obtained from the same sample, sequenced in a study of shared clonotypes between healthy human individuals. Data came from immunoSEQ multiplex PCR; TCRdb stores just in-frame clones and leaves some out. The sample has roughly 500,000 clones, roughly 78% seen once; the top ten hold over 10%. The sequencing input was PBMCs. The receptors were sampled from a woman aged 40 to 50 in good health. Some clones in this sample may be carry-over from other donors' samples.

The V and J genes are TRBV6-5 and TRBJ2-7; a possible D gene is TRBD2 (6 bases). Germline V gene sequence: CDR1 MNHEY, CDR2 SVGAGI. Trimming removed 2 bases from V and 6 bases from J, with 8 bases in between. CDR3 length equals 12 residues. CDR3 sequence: CASSYDSGEQYF. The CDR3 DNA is TGTGCCAGCAGTTACGATAGCGGCGAGCAGTACTTC.

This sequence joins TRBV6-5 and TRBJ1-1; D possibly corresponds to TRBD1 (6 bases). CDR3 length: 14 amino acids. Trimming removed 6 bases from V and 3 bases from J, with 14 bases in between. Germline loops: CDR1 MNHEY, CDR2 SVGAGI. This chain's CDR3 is CASSKGGWDTEAFF. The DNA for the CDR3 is TGTGCCAGCAGCAAAGGGGGGTGGGACACTGAAGCTTTCTTT.

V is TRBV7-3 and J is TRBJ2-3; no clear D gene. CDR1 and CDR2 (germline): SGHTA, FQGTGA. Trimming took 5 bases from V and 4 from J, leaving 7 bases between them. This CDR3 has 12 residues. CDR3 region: CASSTLADTQYF. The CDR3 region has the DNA TGTGCCAGCAGCACCCTAGCAGATACGCAGTATTTT.

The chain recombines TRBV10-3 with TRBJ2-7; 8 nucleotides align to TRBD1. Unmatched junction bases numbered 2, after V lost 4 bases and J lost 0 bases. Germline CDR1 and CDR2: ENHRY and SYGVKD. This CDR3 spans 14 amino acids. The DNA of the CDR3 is TGTGCCATCAGTGGGACAGGGAACTCCTACGAGCAGTACTTC. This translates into CAISGTGNSYEQYF.

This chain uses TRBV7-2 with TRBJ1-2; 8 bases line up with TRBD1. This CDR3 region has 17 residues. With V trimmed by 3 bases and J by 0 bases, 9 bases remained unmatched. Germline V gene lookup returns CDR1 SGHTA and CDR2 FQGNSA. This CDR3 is CASSFGGQANSNYGYTF. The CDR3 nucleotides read TGTGCCAGCAGCTTTGGGGGACAGGCGAATTCTAACTATGGCTACACCTTC.

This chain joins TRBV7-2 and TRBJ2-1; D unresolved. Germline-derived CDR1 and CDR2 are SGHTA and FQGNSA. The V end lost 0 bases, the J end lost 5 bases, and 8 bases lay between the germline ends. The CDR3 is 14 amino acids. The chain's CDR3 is CASSLAGWDNEQFF. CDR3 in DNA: TGTGCCAGCAGCTTAGCTGGGTGGGACAATGAGCAGTTCTTC. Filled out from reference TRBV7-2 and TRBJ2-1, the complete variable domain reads GAGVSQSPSNKVTEKGKDVELRCDPISGHTALYWYRQSLGQGLEFLIYFQGNSAPDKSGLPSDRFSAERTGGSVSTLTIQRTQQEDSAVYLCASSLAGWDNEQFFGPGTRLTVL.

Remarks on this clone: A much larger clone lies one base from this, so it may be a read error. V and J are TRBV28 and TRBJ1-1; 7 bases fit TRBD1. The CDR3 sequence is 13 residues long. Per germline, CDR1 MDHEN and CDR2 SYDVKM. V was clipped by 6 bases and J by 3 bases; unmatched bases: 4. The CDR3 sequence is CASRQQGYTEAFF. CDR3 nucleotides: TGTGCCAGCAGGCAACAGGGGTACACTGAAGCTTTCTTT.

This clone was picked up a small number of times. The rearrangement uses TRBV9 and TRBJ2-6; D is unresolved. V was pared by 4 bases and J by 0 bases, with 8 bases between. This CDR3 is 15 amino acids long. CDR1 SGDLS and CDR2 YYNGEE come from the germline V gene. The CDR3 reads CASSLVGSGANVLTF. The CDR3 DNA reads TGTGCCAGCAGCCTCGTGGGCTCTGGGGCCAACGTCCTGACTTTC.

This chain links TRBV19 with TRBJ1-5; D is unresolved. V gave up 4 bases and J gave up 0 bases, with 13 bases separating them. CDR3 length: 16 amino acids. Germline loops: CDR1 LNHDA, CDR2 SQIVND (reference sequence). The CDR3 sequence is CASSTPSGYSNQPQHF. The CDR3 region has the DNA TGTGCCAGTAGTACCCCCAGTGGTTATAGCAATCAGCCCCAGCATTTT.

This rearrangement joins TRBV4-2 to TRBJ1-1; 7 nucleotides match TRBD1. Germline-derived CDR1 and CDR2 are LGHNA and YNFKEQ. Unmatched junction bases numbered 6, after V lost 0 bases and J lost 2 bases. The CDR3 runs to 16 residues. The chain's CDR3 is CASSQEFRGRNTEAFF. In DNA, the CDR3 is TGTGCCAGCAGCCAAGAATTCAGGGGGAGAAACACTGAAGCTTTCTTT.

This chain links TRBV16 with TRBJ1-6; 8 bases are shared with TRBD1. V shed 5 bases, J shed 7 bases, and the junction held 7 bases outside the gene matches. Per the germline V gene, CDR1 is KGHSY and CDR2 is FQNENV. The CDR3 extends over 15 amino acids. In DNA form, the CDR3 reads TGTGCCAGCAGCTACGGACAGGGCGGGAATTCACCCCTCCACTTT. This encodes CASSYGQGGNSPLHF.

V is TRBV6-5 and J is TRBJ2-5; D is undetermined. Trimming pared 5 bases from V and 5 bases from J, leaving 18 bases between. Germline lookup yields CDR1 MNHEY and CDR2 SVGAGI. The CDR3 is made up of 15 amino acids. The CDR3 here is CASSHRARIGETQYF. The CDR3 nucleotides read TGTGCCAGCAGTCATAGGGCCCGGATTGGGGAGACCCAGTACTTC.

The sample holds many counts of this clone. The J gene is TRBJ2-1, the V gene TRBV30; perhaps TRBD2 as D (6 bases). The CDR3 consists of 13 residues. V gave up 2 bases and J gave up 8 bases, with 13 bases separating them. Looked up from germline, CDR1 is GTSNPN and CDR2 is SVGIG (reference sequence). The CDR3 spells CAWSRTTLHEQFF. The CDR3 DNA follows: TGTGCCTGGAGTCGGACTACGTTACATGAGCAGTTCTTC.

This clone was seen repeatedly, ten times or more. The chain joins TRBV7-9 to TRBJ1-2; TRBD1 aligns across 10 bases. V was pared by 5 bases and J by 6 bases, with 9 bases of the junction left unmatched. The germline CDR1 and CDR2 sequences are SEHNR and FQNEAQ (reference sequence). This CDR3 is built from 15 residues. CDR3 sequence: CASSPGQGRRHGYTF. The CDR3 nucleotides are TGTGCCAGCAGCCCGGGACAGGGGCGCCGCCATGGCTACACCTTC.

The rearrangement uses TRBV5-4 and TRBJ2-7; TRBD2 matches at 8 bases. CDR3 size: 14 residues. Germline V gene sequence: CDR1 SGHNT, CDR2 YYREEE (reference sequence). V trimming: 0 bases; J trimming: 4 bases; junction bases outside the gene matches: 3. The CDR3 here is CASSLDPGGYEQYF. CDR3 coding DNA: TGTGCCAGCAGCTTGGATCCGGGAGGGTACGAGCAGTACTTC.

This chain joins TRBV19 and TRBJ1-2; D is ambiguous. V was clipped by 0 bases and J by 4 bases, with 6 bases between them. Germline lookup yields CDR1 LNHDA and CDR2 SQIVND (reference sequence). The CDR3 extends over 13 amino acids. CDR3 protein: CASSIDLVYGYTF. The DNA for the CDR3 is TGTGCCAGTAGTATAGATCTGGTCTATGGCTACACCTTC.

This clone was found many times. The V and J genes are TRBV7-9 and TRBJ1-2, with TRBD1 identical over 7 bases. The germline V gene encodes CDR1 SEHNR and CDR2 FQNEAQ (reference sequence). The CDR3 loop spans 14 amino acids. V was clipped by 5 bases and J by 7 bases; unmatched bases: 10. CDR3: CASSRTGEGFGYTF. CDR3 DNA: TGTGCCAGCAGCCGAACAGGGGAAGGATTTGGCTACACCTTC.

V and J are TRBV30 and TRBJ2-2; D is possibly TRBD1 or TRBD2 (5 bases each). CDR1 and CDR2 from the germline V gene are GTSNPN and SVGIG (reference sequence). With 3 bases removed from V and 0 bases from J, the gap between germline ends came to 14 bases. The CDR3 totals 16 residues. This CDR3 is CAWSRDLKANTGELFF. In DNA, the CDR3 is TGTGCCTGGAGCAGGGACCTCAAGGCGAACACCGGGGAGCTGTTTTTT.

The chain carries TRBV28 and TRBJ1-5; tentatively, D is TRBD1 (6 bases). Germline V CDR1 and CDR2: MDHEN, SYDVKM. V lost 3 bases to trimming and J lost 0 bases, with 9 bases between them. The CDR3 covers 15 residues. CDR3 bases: TGTGCCAGCAGTTTGGGGGGCCGTAGCAATCAGCCCCAGCATTTT. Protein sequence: CASSLGGRSNQPQHF.

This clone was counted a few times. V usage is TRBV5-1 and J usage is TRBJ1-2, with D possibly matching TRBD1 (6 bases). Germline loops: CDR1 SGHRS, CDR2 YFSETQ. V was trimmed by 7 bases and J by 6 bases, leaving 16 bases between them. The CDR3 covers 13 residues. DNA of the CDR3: TGCGCCAGCTCGGGCACAGGGAGGGATGGCTACACCTTC. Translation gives CASSGTGRDGYTF.

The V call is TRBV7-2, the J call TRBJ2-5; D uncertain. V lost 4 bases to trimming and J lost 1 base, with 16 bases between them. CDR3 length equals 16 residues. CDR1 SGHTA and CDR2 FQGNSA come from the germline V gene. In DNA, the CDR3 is TGTGCCAGCAGCTCCCGTTCGGTGTACGGCCAAGAGACCCAGTACTTC. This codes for CASSSRSVYGQETQYF. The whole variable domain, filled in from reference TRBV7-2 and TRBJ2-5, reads GAGVSQSPSNKVTEKGKDVELRCDPISGHTALYWYRQSLGQGLEFLIYFQGNSAPDKSGLPSDRFSAERTGGSVSTLTIQRTQQEDSAVYLCASSSRSVYGQETQYFGPGTRLLVL.

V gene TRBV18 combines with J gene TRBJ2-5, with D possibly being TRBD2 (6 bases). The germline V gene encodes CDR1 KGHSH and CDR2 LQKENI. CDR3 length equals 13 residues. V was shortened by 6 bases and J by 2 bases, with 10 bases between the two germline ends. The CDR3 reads CASSGSGQETQYF. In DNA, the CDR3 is TGTGCCAGCTCCGGGAGTGGTCAAGAGACCCAGTACTTC.

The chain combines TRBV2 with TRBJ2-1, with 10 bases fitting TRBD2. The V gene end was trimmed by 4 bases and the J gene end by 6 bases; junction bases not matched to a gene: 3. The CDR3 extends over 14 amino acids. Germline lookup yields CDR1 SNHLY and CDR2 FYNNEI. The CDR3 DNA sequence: TGTGCCAGCAGTGGCCTAGCGGGAGTCAATGAGCAGTTCTTC. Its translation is CASSGLAGVNEQFF.